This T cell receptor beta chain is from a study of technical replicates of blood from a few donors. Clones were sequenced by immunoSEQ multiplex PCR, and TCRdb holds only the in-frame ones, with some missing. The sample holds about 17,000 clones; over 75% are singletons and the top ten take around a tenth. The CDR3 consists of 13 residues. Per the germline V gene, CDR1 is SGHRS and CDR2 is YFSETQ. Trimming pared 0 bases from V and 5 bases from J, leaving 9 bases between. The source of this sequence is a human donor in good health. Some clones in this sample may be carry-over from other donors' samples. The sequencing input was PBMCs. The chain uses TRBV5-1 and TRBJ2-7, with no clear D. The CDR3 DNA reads TGCGCCAGCAGCTTGGACGGTCCGAACGAGCAGTACTTC. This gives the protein CASSLDGPNEQYF.